Listed below are T cell receptor beta chains from one sample, sequenced in a study of shared clonotypes between healthy human individuals. Data came from immunoSEQ multiplex PCR; TCRdb stores just in-frame clones and leaves some out. The sample has about 680,000 clones; about 90% are singletons. The sequencing sample was made of naive CD8+ T cells sorted from blood. The receptors stem from a man aged 25-45 years in good health. The CDR3 runs from the conserved cysteine through the conserved F or W. Fields, in order: J gene, D gene, V gene, clone size, CDR3 DNA, CDR3 protein. A D gene is named only where the DNA matches it firmly. Clone size is shown for a subset of rows, as once, few, many or a class of expanded clone.

TRBJ1-2 | NA | TRBV28 | NA | TGTGCCAGCAGTACACAGGGTCTTTATGGCTACACCTTC | CASSTQGLYGYTF
TRBJ2-7 | NA | TRBV7-8 | NA | TGTGCCAGCAGCCCTCGGTGGACCTACGAGCAGTACTTC | CASSPRWTYEQYF
TRBJ2-7 | NA | TRBV28 | NA | TGTGCCAGCAGTTTGCCCGCAAGCTCCTACGAGCAGTACTTC | CASSLPASSYEQYF
TRBJ2-1 | NA | TRBV9 | NA | TGTGCCAGCAGCGTAGGGGGAGCGACTAGTTTCGATGAGCAGTTCTTC | CASSVGGATSFDEQFF
TRBJ1-2 | NA | TRBV7-9 | NA | TGTGCCAGCAGCCCACCGTCAAAAGCTAACTATGGCTACACCTTC | CASSPPSKANYGYTF
TRBJ2-3 | TRBD2 | TRBV5-1 | NA | TGCGCCAGCAGCTTACGACTAGCGTATAGCACAGATACGCAGTATTTT | CASSLRLAYSTDTQYF
TRBJ2-6 | TRBD1 | TRBV28 | NA | TGTGCCAGCAGGGGGACAGGCTTAACTGGGGCCAACGTCCTGACTTTC | CASRGTGLTGANVLTF
TRBJ2-7 | TRBD1 | TRBV7-6 | NA | TGTGCCAGCAGCTCCGCCGGGACAGGGAATCTGGTCGAGCAGTACTTC | CASSSAGTGNLVEQYF
TRBJ2-3 | TRBD2 | TRBV11-2 | NA | TGTGCCAGCAGACATTGGACTAGCGGAACTAGCACAGATACGCAGTATTTT | CASRHWTSGTSTDTQYF
TRBJ1-1 | NA | TRBV5-1 | NA | TGCGCCAGCAGCTTGCGGGGGTTTGACACTGAAGCTTTCTTT | CASSLRGFDTEAFF
TRBJ2-5 | TRBD1 | TRBV18 | NA | TGTGCCAGCTCATCAGGCCGGGACAGGCTCTGGGGGGAGACCCAGTACTTC | CASSSGRDRLWGETQYF
TRBJ2-3 | NA | TRBV15 | NA | TGTGCCACCACGCCCTGGGGTAGCGGTCACACAGATACGCAGTATTTT | CATTPWGSGHTDTQYF
TRBJ2-7 | NA | TRBV27 | once | TGTGCCAGCAGTTACGTTAATGGAGGGACCTACGAGCAGTACTTC | CASSYVNGGTYEQYF
TRBJ2-7 | NA | TRBV7-8 | NA | TGTGCCAGCCGGGGCAGGGAGTCCTACGAGCAGTACTTC | CASRGRESYEQYF